This TCR beta chain was sequenced in a study of T cell responses to AZD1222 COVID-19 vaccine. Profiled with immunoSEQ multiplex PCR; TCRdb holds only in-frame clones, not every one. The repertoire consists of about 180,000 clones, with around 88% occurring once and the leading ten covering around 10%. CDR3 length: 17 residues. Trimming left V 4 bases short and J 0 bases short, with 14 bases between. CDR1 is SGHDT and CDR2 is YYEEEE in the germline V gene. Sequenced here: peripheral blood, sampled 28 days after the second AZD1222 dose. This clonotype was obtained from an adult who received the AZD1222 COVID-19 vaccine. This sequence joins TRBV5-6 and TRBJ1-6; no reliable D call. The CDR3 sequence is CASSRTGSGSYNSPLHF. For the CDR3, the DNA is TGTGCCAGCAGCCGTACGGGGTCGGGCTCCTATAATTCACCCCTCCACTTT.